The 15 T cell receptor beta chains below all came from one sample that was sequenced in a study of T cells in tumors after PD-1 blockade. Sequencing was performed with immunoSEQ multiplex PCR; in TCRdb, only in-frame clones are kept and a portion is missing. The sample includes around 34,000 clones, 73% seen only once; the top ten take less than 50%. Sample: PBMCs, taken after anti-PD-1 treatment. Receptors were obtained from a human donor with basal cell carcinoma.

The genes are TRBV5-1 and TRBJ2-2; D might be TRBD1 (5 bases). V lost 5 bases and J 2 bases, leaving 19 bases between the germline ends. CDR1 is SGHRS, CDR2 YFSETQ, per germline. The CDR3 extends over 17 amino acids. The CDR3 DNA reads as TGCGCCAGCAGTCTAAGCTCCGGACACAGAAACACCGGGGAGCTGTTTTTT. Amino acid sequence: CASSLSSGHRNTGELFF.

Only a few counts were recorded for this clone. V usage is TRBV3-1 (or the pseudogene TRBV3-2) and J usage is TRBJ1-6; weak D call: TRBD1 (6 bases). The V end was cut by 4 bases, the J end by 6 bases, with 10 bases between. Germline CDR1 reads LGHDT; CDR2 reads YNNKEL (reference sequence). The CDR3 is 14 amino acids. The CDR3 region has the DNA TGTGCCAGCAGCCGGTTGGGGGCTAATTCACCCCTCCACTTT. Protein: CASSRLGANSPLHF.

This clone has only one observation. This rearrangement joins TRBV28 to TRBJ2-7; TRBD2 matches 12 bases. Germline V lookup: CDR1 MDHEN, CDR2 SYDVKM. The CDR3 is made up of 15 amino acids. V was pared by 5 bases and J by 1 base, with 3 bases of the junction left unmatched. As DNA, the CDR3 is TGTGCCAGCAGTCCCGGACTAGCGGGATCCTACGAGCAGTACTTC. Translating it yields CASSPGLAGSYEQYF.

The chain combines TRBV4-1 with TRBJ2-3; D might be TRBD2 (6 bases). Trimming cost V 1 base and J 2 bases, with 13 bases left between them. The CDR3 extends over 16 amino acids. Germline V gives CDR1 MGHRA, CDR2 YSYEKL. CDR3 sequence: CASSQGGTANTDTQYF. CDR3 nucleotides: TGCGCCAGCAGCCAAGGCGGGACGGCGAACACAGATACGCAGTATTTT.

This clone was seen more than once but under ten times. The genes are TRBV6-2 or TRBV6-3 and TRBJ1-2, with 7 nucleotides matching TRBD1. CDR1 is MNHEY, CDR2 SVGEGT, per germline. This CDR3 has 15 residues. With 8 bases clipped from V and 1 base from J, the junction kept 10 bases outside the gene matches. The CDR3 DNA is TGTGCCAGCGGTTGGACAGGCCGACTTAACTATGGCTACACCTTC. It encodes CASGWTGRLNYGYTF.

This clone appeared once. V is TRBV25-1 and J is TRBJ2-7, with D possibly being TRBD2 (7 bases). Deletions cut 7 bases from V and 2 bases from J, with 21 bases between. The CDR3 has 16 amino acids. Germline CDR1 and CDR2: MGHDK and SYGVNS. The CDR3 DNA follows: TGTGCCAGCAAAGGAATTTCGGGGGGCCGGACCTACGAGCAGTACTTC. As protein: CASKGISGGRTYEQYF.

The chain uses TRBV5-5 and TRBJ2-7; D gene ambiguous. Looked up from germline, CDR1 is SGHKS and CDR2 is YYEKEE (reference sequence). The CDR3 sequence is 13 residues long. V was trimmed by 1 base and J by 6 bases, leaving 11 bases between them. CDR3 region: CASSLLDHGEQYF. In DNA, the CDR3 is TGTGCCAGCAGCTTGTTGGATCACGGCGAGCAGTACTTC.

This clone was observed a handful of times. This rearrangement joins TRBV6-2 or TRBV6-3 to TRBJ1-2, with 9 nucleotides matching TRBD1. Germline V gene data show CDR1 as MNHEY and CDR2 as SVGEGT. There are 15 residues in the CDR3. Losses at the gene ends were 2 bases for V and 8 bases for J; bases not matched to a gene: 9. The CDR3 DNA reads as TGTGCCAGCAGTTACCAGGGACAGGGTATTCAAGGCTACACCTTC. Protein: CASSYQGQGIQGYTF.

The chain combines TRBV19 with TRBJ2-7, with D possibly matching TRBD2 (5 bases). Per germline, CDR1 LNHDA and CDR2 SQIVND (reference sequence). The CDR3 sequence is 14 residues long. V was trimmed by 3 bases and J by 2 bases, leaving 11 bases between them. The CDR3 protein is CASSITDGTYEQYF. The CDR3 nucleotides are TGTGCCAGTAGTATTACTGACGGGACCTACGAGCAGTACTTC.

There are a few counts of this clone. The chain has TRBV29-1 and TRBJ1-2; D is unresolved. V gave up 1 base and J gave up 4 bases, with 10 bases separating them. Germline CDR1 reads SQVTM; CDR2 reads ANQGSEA. This CDR3 has 13 amino acids. The CDR3 is CSVEAGGSYGYTF. CDR3 nucleotides: TGCAGCGTTGAAGCCGGAGGGAGCTATGGCTACACCTTC.

The chain recombines TRBV28 with TRBJ1-3, with a tentative D call TRBD1 (6 bases). Looked up from germline, CDR1 is MDHEN and CDR2 is SYDVKM. The CDR3 sequence is 16 residues long. V was shortened by 4 bases and J by 0 bases, with 13 bases between the two germline ends. The CDR3 DNA reads TGTGCCAGCAGTTCTCCGGGGGGCCCCTCTGGAAACACCATATATTTT. It codes for CASSSPGGPSGNTIYF.

The chain has TRBV7-2 and TRBJ2-3, with 15 bases identical to TRBD2. Unmatched junction bases numbered 5, after V lost 1 base and J lost 3 bases. The germline gives CDR1 SGHTA, CDR2 FQGNSA. The CDR3 runs 18 residues. CDR3 coding DNA: TGTGCCAGCAGCTTAGGGACTAGCGGGAGGGTAGGAACAGATACGCAGTATTTT. It specifies CASSLGTSGRVGTDTQYF.

This sequence joins TRBV14 and TRBJ1-6; unclear D gene. Germline V gene data show CDR1 as SGHDN and CDR2 as FVKESK. The CDR3 totals 14 residues. The V and J ends lost 4 bases and 9 bases respectively, with 13 bases between them. The CDR3 protein is CASSLGTGGSPLHF. The CDR3 DNA sequence: TGTGCCAGCAGCCTCGGAACCGGAGGTTCACCCCTCCACTTT. The full variable domain, its missing parts supplied by reference TRBV14 and TRBJ1-6, is EAGVTQFPSHSVIEKGQTVTLRCDPISGHDNLYWYRRVMGKEIKFLLHFVKESKQDESGMPNNRFLAERTGGTYSTLKVQPAELEDSGVYFCASSLGTGGSPLHFGNGTRLTVT.

This rearrangement joins TRBV7-2 to TRBJ1-1; D is uncertain. Germline values: CDR1 SGHTA, CDR2 FQGNSA. The CDR3 contains 14 residues. The V end was cut by 1 base, the J end by 4 bases, with 10 bases between. This CDR3 reads CASSLGGFRTEAFF. CDR3 DNA sequence: TGTGCCAGCAGCTTAGGAGGGTTTCGCACTGAAGCTTTCTTT.

This chain's CDR3 is CASSYGQGVYEQYF. In DNA form, the CDR3 reads TGTGCCAGCAGTTACGGGCAGGGGGTCTACGAGCAGTACTTC. This chain links TRBV6-2 or TRBV6-3 with TRBJ2-7; 7 nucleotides agree with TRBD1. Germline CDR1 MNHEY, CDR2 SVGEGT. The CDR3 has 14 residues. V lost 2 bases to trimming and J lost 3 bases; unmatched junction nucleotides: 4.